These 25 T cell receptor beta chains were sequenced from one sample in a study of shared clonotypes between healthy human individuals. Sequencing was performed with immunoSEQ multiplex PCR; in TCRdb, only in-frame clones are kept and a portion is missing. The data show fewer than 1.4 million clones, with around 78% seen just once and roughly 0.57% held by the top ten. The sample consisted of memory CD4+ T cells from PBMCs. Subset noted: CD45RA-negative fraction. Receptors were obtained from a man between 18 and 29 years old in good health. Some clones in this sample may be carry-over from other donors' samples.

As regards this clone: With a much larger clone just one base away, this may be a read error. The chain links TRBV7-9 to TRBJ1-2; 7 nucleotides line up with TRBD1. CDR3 length: 13 residues. J was trimmed by 2 bases and V by 4 bases; bases with no gene match: 1. The germline CDR1 and CDR2 sequences are SEHNR and FQNEAQ (reference sequence). This CDR3 reads CASSSTGNYGYTF. The CDR3 bases are TGTGCCAGCAGCTCGACAGGGAACTATGGCTACACCTTC.

This chain connects TRBV7-6 to TRBJ1-5; possible D gene TRBD1, 5 bases. The CDR3 covers 18 residues. The germline V gene has CDR1 SGHVS and CDR2 FNYEAQ. V was cut by 0 bases and J by 3 bases, with 18 bases left in between. CDR3 DNA: TGTGCCAGCAGCTTAGCGAGGCGGTCCCAGGGCAACAATCAGCCCCAGCATTTT. Translation: CASSLARRSQGNNQPQHF.

This chain uses TRBV5-8 with TRBJ2-3, with 9 bases identical to TRBD2. CDR3 length: 16 residues. In germline, CDR1 is SGHTS, CDR2 YDEGEE. The trim removed 4 bases at V and 2 bases at J, leaving 8 bases unmatched. CDR3 region: CASSRTLAGTTDTQYF. The CDR3 region has the DNA TGTGCCAGCAGCCGAACCCTAGCGGGAACCACAGATACGCAGTATTTT.

The rearrangement links TRBV6-6 to TRBJ1-5; D remains ambiguous. V lost 4 bases and J 0 bases, leaving 10 bases between the germline ends. Germline V lookup: CDR1 MNHNY, CDR2 SVGAGI (reference sequence). This CDR3 is 15 amino acids long. The chain's CDR3 is CASSSRGSSNQPQHF. CDR3 in DNA: TGTGCCAGCAGTTCCCGAGGGAGTAGCAATCAGCCCCAGCATTTT.

The V and J genes are TRBV30 and TRBJ2-7; the D is unclear. The ends were cut back, 0 bases at V and 5 bases at J, with 14 bases in the middle. The CDR3 is 14 amino acids. CDR1 and CDR2 from the germline V gene are GTSNPN and SVGIG (reference sequence). This CDR3 reads CAWSVSVLPHEQYF. The CDR3 DNA is TGTGCCTGGAGTGTATCAGTTCTCCCTCACGAGCAGTACTTC.

The V gene is TRBV7-9, the J gene TRBJ2-7; D possibly corresponds to TRBD1 (6 bases). Germline CDR1 reads SEHNR; CDR2 reads FQNEAQ (reference sequence). This CDR3 is 13 amino acids long. Trimming stripped 7 bases from V and 4 bases from J, with 14 bases between. The CDR3 nucleotides read TGTGCCAGCACAGGGGCAGGACTGTACGAGCAGTACTTC. Amino acid sequence: CASTGAGLYEQYF.

This sequence joins TRBV5-8 and TRBJ1-5; 8 nucleotides align to TRBD1. Germline loops: CDR1 SGHTS, CDR2 YDEGEE. J lost 3 bases, V lost 0 bases, and 2 bases had no gene match. The CDR3 loop spans 15 amino acids. CDR3 loop: CASSLGQGPNQPQHF. The CDR3 DNA reads TGTGCCAGCAGCTTGGGACAGGGGCCCAATCAGCCCCAGCATTTT.

The chain employs TRBV27 and TRBJ1-1; 7 nucleotides line up with TRBD1. Germline assignment: CDR1 MNHEY and CDR2 SMNVEV (reference sequence). J was trimmed by 4 bases and V by 6 bases; bases with no gene match: 8. The CDR3 is 14 residues long. The CDR3 loop reads CASRVTGSSTEAFF. The CDR3 DNA follows: TGTGCCAGCAGGGTGACAGGGTCGAGCACTGAAGCTTTCTTT.

This clone was found once. The V call is TRBV13, the J call TRBJ2-1; D unclear. V lost 3 bases and J 0 bases, leaving 9 bases between the germline ends. The CDR3 contains 15 residues. Per germline, CDR1 PRHDT and CDR2 FYEKMQ (reference sequence). The CDR3 is CASSFTMLSYNEQFF. Written as DNA, the CDR3 is TGTGCCAGCAGCTTCACGATGCTCTCCTACAATGAGCAGTTCTTC.

This chain joins TRBV11-1 and TRBJ1-1; D ambiguous. This CDR3 contains 14 residues. V was shortened by 2 bases and J by 4 bases, with 11 bases between the two germline ends. Germline V gene data show CDR1 as SGHAT and CDR2 as FQDESV (reference sequence). CDR3 loop: CASSLTGRITEAFF. The CDR3 bases are TGTGCCAGCAGCTTAACCGGACGGATCACTGAAGCTTTCTTT.

The rearrangement joins TRBV5-1 to TRBJ2-6; 10 bases map to TRBD2. V dropped 0 bases and J dropped 1; count of bases not matched to a gene: 7. Germline loops: CDR1 SGHRS, CDR2 YFSETQ. CDR3 length: 19 residues. The CDR3 nucleotides are TGCGCCAGCAGCTTGGCCGTAGGACTAGCGGATTCTGGGGCCAACGTCCTGACTTTC. It encodes CASSLAVGLADSGANVLTF.

The rearrangement links TRBV5-6 to TRBJ1-4; D unresolved. The CDR3 runs 15 residues. The germline V and J ends were trimmed by 4 bases and 4 bases, with 14 bases remaining between them. In germline, CDR1 is SGHDT, CDR2 YYEEEE. Written as DNA, the CDR3 is TGTGCCAGCAGCCCCCAAGGAGCCGATAATGAAAAACTGTTTTTT. Translated, it gives CASSPQGADNEKLFF. Filled out from reference TRBV5-6 and TRBJ1-4, the complete variable domain reads DAGVTQSPTHLIKTRGQQVTLRCSPKSGHDTVSWYQQALGQGPQFIFQYYEEEERQRGNFPDRFSGHQFPNYSSELNVNALLLGDSALYLCASSPQGADNEKLFFGSGTQLSVL.

V gene TRBV18 combines with J gene TRBJ1-4; 7 positions agree with TRBD1. Per the germline V gene, CDR1 is KGHSH and CDR2 is LQKENI. The junction had 7 bases not matched to a gene; V was cut back by 8 bases and J by 7 bases. The CDR3 is made up of 13 amino acids. As DNA, the CDR3 is TGTGCCAGCCGCCGGGACAGCATTGAAAAACTGTTTTTT. Its protein product is CASRRDSIEKLFF.

The V call is TRBV11-3, the J call TRBJ1-1, with TRBD1 matching over 7 bases. The length of the CDR3 is 14 residues. V gave up 3 bases and J gave up 3 bases; unmatched junction bases: 4. Germline V lookup: CDR1 SGHNT, CDR2 YENEEA. For the CDR3, the DNA is TGTGCCAGCAGCTTGAGACAGGGAGACACTGAAGCTTTCTTT. Protein product: CASSLRQGDTEAFF.

The chain recombines TRBV7-2 with TRBJ2-7, with D perhaps matching TRBD1 (6 bases). This CDR3 is 15 amino acids long. Germline CDR1 reads SGHTA; CDR2 reads FQGNSA. Trimming removed 3 bases at V and 0 bases at J, with 12 bases between. The CDR3 spells CASSFWDTSSYEQYF. The CDR3 DNA reads as TGTGCCAGCAGCTTTTGGGACACGAGCTCCTACGAGCAGTACTTC.

The CDR3 protein is CASSLEKTDTQYF. The CDR3, as DNA: TGTGCCAGCAGCTTAGAGAAAACAGATACGCAGTATTTT. The J gene is TRBJ2-3, the V gene TRBV7-9; D gene uncertain. The germline V and J ends were trimmed by 1 base and 3 bases, with 5 bases remaining between them. Germline CDR1 and CDR2: SEHNR and FQNEAQ (reference sequence). The CDR3 consists of 13 residues.

This clone was found once. The chain recombines TRBV2 with TRBJ1-5, with TRBD1 matching over 8 bases. This CDR3 comprises 15 residues. V gave up 1 base and J gave up 6 bases; unmatched junction bases: 5. Per the germline V gene, CDR1 is SNHLY and CDR2 is FYNNEI. The CDR3 spells CASSEVAGGVQPQHF. The CDR3 bases are TGTGCCAGCAGTGAAGTGGCAGGGGGCGTTCAGCCCCAGCATTTT.

This clone was recorded a few times. This chain joins TRBV4-1 and TRBJ2-7; 9 bases align to TRBD1. Trimming removed 0 bases from V and 0 bases from J; junction bases left unmatched: 12. Germline values: CDR1 MGHRA, CDR2 YSYEKL. This CDR3 spans 19 amino acids. DNA of the CDR3: TGCGCCAGCAGCCAAGATCCGGGACAGGGACTTAGGAGCTCCTACGAGCAGTACTTC. It yields the protein CASSQDPGQGLRSSYEQYF.

The rearrangement uses TRBV4-3 and TRBJ2-1; the D is unclear. V was shortened by 1 base and J by 7 bases, with 2 bases between the two germline ends. CDR1 is LGHNA and CDR2 is YSLEER in the germline V gene. The CDR3 length is 11 residues. CDR3 nucleotide sequence: TGCGCCAGCAGCCAAGCAAATGAGCAGTTCTTC. Amino acid sequence: CASSQANEQFF.

The chain is built from TRBV2 and TRBJ2-7; 7 nucleotides agree with TRBD1. There are 14 residues in the CDR3. Germline-derived CDR1 and CDR2 are SNHLY and FYNNEI. With V trimmed by 8 bases and J by 10 bases, 17 bases remained unmatched. DNA for the CDR3: TGTGCCAGCCACCAACAGGGGCAGATGGGGCCTCAGTACTTC. Amino acids: CASHQQGQMGPQYF.

The rearrangement uses TRBV19 and TRBJ2-6; no clear D gene. CDR1 and CDR2 (germline): LNHDA, SQIVND (reference sequence). Trimming left V 0 bases short and J 0 bases short, with 9 bases between. This CDR3 has 17 amino acids. The CDR3 loop reads CASSIEGGFSGANVLTF. The CDR3 DNA reads TGTGCCAGTAGTATAGAGGGCGGCTTCTCTGGGGCCAACGTCCTGACTTTC.

The chain employs TRBV7-9 and TRBJ2-7; 7 bases match TRBD2. Per germline, CDR1 SEHNR and CDR2 FQNEAQ (reference sequence). J lost 2 bases, V lost 1 base, and 17 bases had no gene match. There are 19 residues in the CDR3. In nucleotides, the CDR3 is TGTGCCAGCAGCTTAGTCTTTCTAAGCGGGGCTATTACAGCCTACGAGCAGTACTTC. It yields the protein CASSLVFLSGAITAYEQYF.

In this sample, this clone turned up once. V gene TRBV7-2 combines with J gene TRBJ2-3; 10 bases are a match to TRBD2. Germline loops: CDR1 SGHTA, CDR2 FQGNSA. Trimming removed 5 bases from V and 6 bases from J; junction bases left unmatched: 14. CDR3 length: 17 amino acids. This chain's CDR3 is CASSLTPSGRMGDTQYF. The CDR3 DNA reads TGTGCCAGCAGCCTAACTCCTAGCGGGAGAATGGGGGATACGCAGTATTTT.

The chain employs TRBV5-4 and TRBJ2-7, with 8 bases matching TRBD1. The CDR3 sequence is 16 residues long. J was trimmed by 1 base and V by 5 bases; bases with no gene match: 11. CDR1 and CDR2 from the germline V gene are SGHNT and YYREEE (reference sequence). The CDR3 sequence is CASRPSGTGLSYEQYF. CDR3 in DNA: TGTGCCAGCAGGCCCTCGGGGACAGGCTTATCCTACGAGCAGTACTTC.

The rearrangement links TRBV6-1 to TRBJ2-1; D uncertain. Germline V gene data show CDR1 as MNHNS and CDR2 as SASEGT. This CDR3 contains 18 residues. V dropped 2 bases and J dropped 0 bases, with 17 bases sitting between them. CDR3 region: CASSENWARLSSYNEQFF. The CDR3 DNA reads as TGTGCCAGCAGTGAAAATTGGGCGCGGCTTAGCTCCTACAATGAGCAGTTCTTC.